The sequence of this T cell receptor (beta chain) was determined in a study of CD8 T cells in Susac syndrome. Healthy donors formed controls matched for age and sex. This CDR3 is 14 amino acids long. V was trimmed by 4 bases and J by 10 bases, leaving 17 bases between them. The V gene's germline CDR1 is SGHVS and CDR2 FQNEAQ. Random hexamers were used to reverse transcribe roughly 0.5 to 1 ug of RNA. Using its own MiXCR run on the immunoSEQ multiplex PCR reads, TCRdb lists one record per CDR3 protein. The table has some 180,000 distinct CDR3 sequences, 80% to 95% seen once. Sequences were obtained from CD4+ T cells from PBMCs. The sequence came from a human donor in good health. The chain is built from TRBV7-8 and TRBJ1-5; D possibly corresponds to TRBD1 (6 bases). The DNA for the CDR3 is TGTGCCAGCAGCTCCGGGGGCCCGGCGGAACCCCAGCATTTT. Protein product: CASSSGGPAEPQHF.